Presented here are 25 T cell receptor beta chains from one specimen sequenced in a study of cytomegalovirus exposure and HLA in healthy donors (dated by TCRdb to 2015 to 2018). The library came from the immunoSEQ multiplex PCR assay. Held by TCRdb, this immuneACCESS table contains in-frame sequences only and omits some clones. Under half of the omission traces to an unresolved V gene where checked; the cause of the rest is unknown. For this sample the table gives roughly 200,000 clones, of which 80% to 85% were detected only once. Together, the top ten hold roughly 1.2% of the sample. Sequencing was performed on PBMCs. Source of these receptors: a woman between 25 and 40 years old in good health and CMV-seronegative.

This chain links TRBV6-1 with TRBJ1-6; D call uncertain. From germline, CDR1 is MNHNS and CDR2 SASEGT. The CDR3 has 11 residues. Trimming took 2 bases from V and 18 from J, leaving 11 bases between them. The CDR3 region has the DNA TGTGCCAGCAGTGAACAAGGAGCGCACCACTTT. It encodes CASSEQGAHHF.

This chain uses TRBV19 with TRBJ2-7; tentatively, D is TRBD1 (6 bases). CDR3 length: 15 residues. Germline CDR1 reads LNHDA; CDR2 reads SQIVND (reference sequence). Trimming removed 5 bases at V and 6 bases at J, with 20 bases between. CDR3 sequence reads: CASSRLTGPSREQYF. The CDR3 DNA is TGTGCCAGTAGTCGACTGACAGGCCCTAGCCGCGAGCAGTACTTC.

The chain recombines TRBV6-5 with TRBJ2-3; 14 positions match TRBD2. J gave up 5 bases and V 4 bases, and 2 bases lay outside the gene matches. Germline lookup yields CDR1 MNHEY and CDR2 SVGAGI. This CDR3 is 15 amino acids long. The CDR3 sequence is CASSLGLAGVDTQYF. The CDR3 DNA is TGTGCCAGCAGTTTGGGACTAGCGGGAGTAGATACGCAGTATTTT.

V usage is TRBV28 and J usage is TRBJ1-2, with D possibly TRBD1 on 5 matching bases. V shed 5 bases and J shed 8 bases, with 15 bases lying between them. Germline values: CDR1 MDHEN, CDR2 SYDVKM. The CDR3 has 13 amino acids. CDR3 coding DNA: TGTGCCAGCAGTAACCAAGGGGCGGAAGGCTACACCTTC. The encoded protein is CASSNQGAEGYTF.

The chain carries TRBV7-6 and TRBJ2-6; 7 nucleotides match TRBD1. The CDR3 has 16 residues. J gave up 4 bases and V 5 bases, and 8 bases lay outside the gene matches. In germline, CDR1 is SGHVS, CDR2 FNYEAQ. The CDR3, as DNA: TGTGCCAGCAGCCTTGGGCCGGACAGGGGGGCCAACGTCCTGACTTTC. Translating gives CASSLGPDRGANVLTF.

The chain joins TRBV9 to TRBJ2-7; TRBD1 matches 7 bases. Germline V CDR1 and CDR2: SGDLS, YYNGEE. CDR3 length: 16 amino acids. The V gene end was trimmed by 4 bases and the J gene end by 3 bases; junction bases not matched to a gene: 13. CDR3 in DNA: TGTGCCAGCAGCAAACAACAGGGGCCGTTGGTCTACGAGCAGTACTTC. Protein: CASSKQQGPLVYEQYF.

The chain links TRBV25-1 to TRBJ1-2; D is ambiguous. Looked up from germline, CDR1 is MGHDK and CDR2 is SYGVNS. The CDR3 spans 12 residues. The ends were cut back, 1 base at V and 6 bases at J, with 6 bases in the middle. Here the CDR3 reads CASSESGNGYTF. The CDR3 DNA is TGTGCCAGCAGTGAATCCGGGAATGGCTACACCTTC.

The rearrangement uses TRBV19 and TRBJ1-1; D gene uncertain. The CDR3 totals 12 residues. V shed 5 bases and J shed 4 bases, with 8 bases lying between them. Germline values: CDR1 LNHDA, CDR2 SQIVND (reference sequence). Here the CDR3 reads CASSETGTEAFF. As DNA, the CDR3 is TGTGCCAGTAGTGAGACGGGCACTGAAGCTTTCTTT.

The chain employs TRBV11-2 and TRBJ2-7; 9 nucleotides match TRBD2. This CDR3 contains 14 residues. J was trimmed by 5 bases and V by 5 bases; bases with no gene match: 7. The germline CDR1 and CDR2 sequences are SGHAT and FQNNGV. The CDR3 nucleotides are TGTGCCAGCAGCACCGTAGCGGGAGCCCACGAGCAGTACTTC. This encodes CASSTVAGAHEQYF.

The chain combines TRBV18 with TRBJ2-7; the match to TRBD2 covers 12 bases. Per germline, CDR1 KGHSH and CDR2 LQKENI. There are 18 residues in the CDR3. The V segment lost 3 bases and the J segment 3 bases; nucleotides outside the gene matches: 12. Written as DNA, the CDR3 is TGTGCCAGCTCACCTAAACCTGTGACTAGCGGGGGAGTCTACGAGCAGTACTTC. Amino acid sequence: CASSPKPVTSGGVYEQYF.

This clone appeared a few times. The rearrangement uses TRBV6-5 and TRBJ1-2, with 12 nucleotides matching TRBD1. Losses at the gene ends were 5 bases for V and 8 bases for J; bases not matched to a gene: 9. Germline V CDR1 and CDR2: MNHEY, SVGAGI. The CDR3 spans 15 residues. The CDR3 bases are TGTGCCAGCAGTCCGTGGGACAGGGGGCAAGGCGGCTACACCTTC. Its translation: CASSPWDRGQGGYTF.

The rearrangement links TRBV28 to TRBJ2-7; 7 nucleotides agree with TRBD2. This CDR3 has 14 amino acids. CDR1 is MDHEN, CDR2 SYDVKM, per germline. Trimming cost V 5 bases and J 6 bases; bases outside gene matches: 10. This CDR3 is CASSATSVLGEQYF. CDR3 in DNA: TGTGCCAGCAGTGCTACTAGCGTTCTCGGCGAGCAGTACTTC.

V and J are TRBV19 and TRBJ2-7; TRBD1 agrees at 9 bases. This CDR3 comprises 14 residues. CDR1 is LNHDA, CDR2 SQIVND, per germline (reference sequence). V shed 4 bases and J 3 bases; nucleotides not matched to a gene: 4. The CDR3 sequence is CASSTGTGIYEQYF. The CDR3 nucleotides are TGTGCCAGTAGTACCGGGACAGGGATCTACGAGCAGTACTTC.

The chain's CDR3 is CAAGFGANVLTF. The CDR3, as DNA: TGTGCCGCAGGGTTTGGGGCCAACGTCCTGACTTTC. V is TRBV19 and J is TRBJ2-6; D possibly corresponds to TRBD1 (5 bases). Trimming took 11 bases from V and 3 from J, leaving 8 bases between them. Germline assignment: CDR1 LNHDA and CDR2 SQIVND (reference sequence). This CDR3 comprises 12 residues. Based on the CDR3 plus reference TRBV19 and TRBJ2-6, the full variable domain is DGGITQSPKYLFRKEGQNVTLSCEQNLNHDAMYWYRQDPGQGLRLIYYSQIVNDFQKGDIAEGYSVSREKKESFPLTVTSAQKNPTAFYLCAAGFGANVLTFGAGSRLTVL.

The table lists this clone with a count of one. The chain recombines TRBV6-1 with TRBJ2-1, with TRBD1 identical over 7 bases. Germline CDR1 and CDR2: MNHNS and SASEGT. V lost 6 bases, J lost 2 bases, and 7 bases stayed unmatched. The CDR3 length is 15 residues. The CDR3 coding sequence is TGTGCCAGCAGGCTAAGACAGGGCCCCTACAATGAGCAGTTCTTC. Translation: CASRLRQGPYNEQFF.

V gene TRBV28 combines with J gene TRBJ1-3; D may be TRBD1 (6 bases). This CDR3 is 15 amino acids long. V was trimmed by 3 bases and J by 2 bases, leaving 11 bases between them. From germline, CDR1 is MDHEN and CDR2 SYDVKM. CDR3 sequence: CASSLLGATGNTIYF. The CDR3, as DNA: TGTGCCAGCAGTTTGTTGGGGGCCACTGGAAACACCATATATTTT.

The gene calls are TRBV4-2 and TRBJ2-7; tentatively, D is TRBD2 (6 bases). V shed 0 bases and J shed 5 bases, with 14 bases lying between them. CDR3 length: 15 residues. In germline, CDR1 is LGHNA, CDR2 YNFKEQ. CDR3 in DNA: TGTGCCAGCAGCCAAGAAGGAGGGGATGGGGACGAGCAGTACTTC. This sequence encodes CASSQEGGDGDEQYF.

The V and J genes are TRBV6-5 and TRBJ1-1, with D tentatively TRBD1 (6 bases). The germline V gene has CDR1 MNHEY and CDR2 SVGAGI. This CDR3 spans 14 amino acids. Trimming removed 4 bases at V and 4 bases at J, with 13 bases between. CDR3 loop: CASSSQGSITEAFF. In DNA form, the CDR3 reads TGTGCCAGCAGTTCACAGGGAAGTATCACTGAAGCTTTCTTT.

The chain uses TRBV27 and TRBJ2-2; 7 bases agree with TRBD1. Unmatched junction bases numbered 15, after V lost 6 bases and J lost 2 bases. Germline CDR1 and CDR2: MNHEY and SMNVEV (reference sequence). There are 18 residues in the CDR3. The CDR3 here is CASRAYLTGLSNTGELFF. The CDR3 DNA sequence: TGTGCCAGCAGAGCCTATTTGACAGGGCTTTCTAACACCGGGGAGCTGTTTTTT.

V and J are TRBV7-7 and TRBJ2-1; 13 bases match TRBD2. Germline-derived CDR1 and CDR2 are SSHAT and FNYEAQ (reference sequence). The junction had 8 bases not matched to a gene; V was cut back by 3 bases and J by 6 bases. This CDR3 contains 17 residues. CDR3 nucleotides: TGTGCCAGCAGCTTCGGACTAAGGACTAGCGGGAGCAATGAGCAGTTCTTC. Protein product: CASSFGLRTSGSNEQFF. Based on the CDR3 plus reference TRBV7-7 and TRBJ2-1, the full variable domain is GAGVSQSPRYKVTKRGQDVTLRCDPISSHATLYWYQQALGQGPEFLTYFNYEAQPDKSGLPSDRFSAERPEGSISTLTIQRTEQRDSAMYRCASSFGLRTSGSNEQFFGPGTRLTVL.

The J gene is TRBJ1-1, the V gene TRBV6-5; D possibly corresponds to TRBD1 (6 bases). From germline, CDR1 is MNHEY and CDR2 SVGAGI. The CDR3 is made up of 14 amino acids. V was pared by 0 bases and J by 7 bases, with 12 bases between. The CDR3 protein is CASSYSTGYDEAFF. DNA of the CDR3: TGTGCCAGCAGTTACTCTACAGGGTATGATGAAGCTTTCTTT.

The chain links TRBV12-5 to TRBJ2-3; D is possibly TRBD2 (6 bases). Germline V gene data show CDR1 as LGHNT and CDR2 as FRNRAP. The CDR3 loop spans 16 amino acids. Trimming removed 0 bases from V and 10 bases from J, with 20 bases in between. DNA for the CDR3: TGTGCTAGTGGTTTGGTTCTGGGGGAGGCCCCGAGCGCGCAGTATTTT. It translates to CASGLVLGEAPSAQYF.

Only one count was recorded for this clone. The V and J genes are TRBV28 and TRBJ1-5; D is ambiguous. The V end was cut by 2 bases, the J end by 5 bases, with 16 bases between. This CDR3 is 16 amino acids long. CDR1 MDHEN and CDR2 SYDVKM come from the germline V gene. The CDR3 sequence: CASSLVGSLRDQPQHF. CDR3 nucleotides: TGTGCCAGCAGTTTAGTTGGCAGCCTCCGGGATCAGCCCCAGCATTTT.

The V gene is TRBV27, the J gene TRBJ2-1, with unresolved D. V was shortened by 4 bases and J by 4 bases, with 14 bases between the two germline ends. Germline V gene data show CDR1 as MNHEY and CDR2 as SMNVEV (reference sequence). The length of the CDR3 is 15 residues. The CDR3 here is CASSSFRSIYNEQFF. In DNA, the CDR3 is TGTGCCAGCAGTTCTTTCCGCTCTATATACAATGAGCAGTTCTTC.

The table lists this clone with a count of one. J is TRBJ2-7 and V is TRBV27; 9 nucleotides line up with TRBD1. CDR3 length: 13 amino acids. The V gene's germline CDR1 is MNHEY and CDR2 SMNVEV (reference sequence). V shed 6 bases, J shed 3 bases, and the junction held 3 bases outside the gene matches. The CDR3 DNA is TGTGCCAGCAGACCGACAGGGGGCTACGAGCAGTACTTC. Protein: CASRPTGGYEQYF.